These 30 T cell receptor beta chains share one sample of origin, sequenced in a study of T cells in localized non-small cell lung cancer. Using immunoSEQ multiplex PCR, the repertoire was profiled, and TCRdb retains in-frame clones only, with some absent. Of around 80,000 clones listed, less than 85% are singletons. This material consisted of PBMCs, taken before any cancer treatment. The receptor set was obtained from a man aged 40 to 75 with stage II squamous cell lung carcinoma.

The genes are TRBV7-2 and TRBJ1-5; 9 nucleotides align to TRBD1. Germline V gene data show CDR1 as SGHTA and CDR2 as FQGNSA. The length of the CDR3 is 15 residues. V shed 1 base, J shed 6 bases, and the junction held 4 bases outside the gene matches. The CDR3 nucleotides read TGTGCCAGCAGCTTAGATCAGACAGGGGGTCAGCCCCAGCATTTT. Translated: CASSLDQTGGQPQHF.

The chain is built from TRBV6-9 and TRBJ1-1; maybe TRBD1 (6 bases). The CDR3 extends over 13 amino acids. V lost 8 bases and J 3 bases, leaving 13 bases between the germline ends. CDR1 is MNHGY and CDR2 is SVAAGI in the germline V gene. CDR3 residues: CASRPGTYTEAFF. The CDR3 bases are TGTGCCAGCCGCCCCGGGACATACACTGAAGCTTTCTTT.

The chain joins TRBV4-1 to TRBJ2-5; D unclear. Germline CDR1 is MGHRA and CDR2 is YSYEKL. This CDR3 comprises 16 residues. Trimming removed 1 base at V and 0 bases at J, with 12 bases between. The CDR3 coding sequence is TGCGCCAGCAGCCAAGCCCTGAGGCGACACCAAGAGACCCAGTACTTC. It yields the protein CASSQALRRHQETQYF.

This sequence joins TRBV2 and TRBJ2-2; 9 positions agree with TRBD2. The J segment lost 6 bases and the V segment lost 7 bases, leaving 9 bases of the junction unmatched. Germline lookup yields CDR1 SNHLY and CDR2 FYNNEI. The CDR3 contains 15 residues. The CDR3 reads CASTFGLAPSGELFF. The CDR3 DNA reads TGTGCCAGCACCTTCGGACTAGCGCCCTCCGGGGAGCTGTTTTTT.

The chain couples TRBV5-4 to TRBJ2-1, with TRBD2 identical over 11 bases. The CDR3 is 16 residues long. Germline V gives CDR1 SGHNT, CDR2 YYREEE (reference sequence). V lost 4 bases, J lost 7 bases, and 10 bases stayed unmatched. The CDR3 protein is CASSLPTSGAGNEQFF. CDR3 DNA: TGTGCCAGCAGCCTCCCGACTAGCGGGGCAGGGAATGAGCAGTTCTTC.

V and J are TRBV5-1 and TRBJ1-2; 8 bases are a match to TRBD1. The CDR3 runs to 15 residues. CDR1 and CDR2 (germline): SGHRS, YFSETQ. The V and J ends lost 0 bases and 4 bases, in that order; junction bases with no gene match: 5. In nucleotides, the CDR3 is TGCGCCAGCAGCTTGGAAGGACAGGGATTCTATGGCTACACCTTC. Its translation is CASSLEGQGFYGYTF.

This sequence joins TRBV19 and TRBJ1-2, with unresolved D. This CDR3 region has 13 residues. V lost 0 bases to trimming and J lost 8 bases, with 10 bases between them. CDR1 and CDR2 (germline): LNHDA, SQIVND (reference sequence). The CDR3 spells CASSIDRGGGYTF. The CDR3 DNA reads TGTGCCAGTAGTATAGATCGCGGTGGCGGCTACACCTTC.

There are a few counts of this clone. In DNA form, the CDR3 reads TGCGCCAGCAGCCCGCAAGAGGGGAGGGGTGGCTACACCTTC. It yields the protein CASSPQEGRGGYTF. The chain has TRBV5-1 and TRBJ1-2; a weak D match, TRBD1 (5 bases). This CDR3 contains 14 residues. Trimming took 4 bases from V and 7 from J, leaving 17 bases between them. Germline V CDR1 and CDR2: SGHRS, YFSETQ.

V usage is TRBV19 and J usage is TRBJ2-1, with D tentatively TRBD2 (6 bases). Trimming pared 4 bases from V and 0 bases from J, leaving 13 bases between. CDR3 length: 16 residues. The germline CDR1 and CDR2 sequences are LNHDA and SQIVND (reference sequence). The CDR3 spells CASSSSGISSYNEQFF. DNA of the CDR3: TGTGCCAGTAGTAGTAGCGGTATTAGCTCCTACAATGAGCAGTTCTTC.

CDR3 in amino acids: CASSVGQGGLETQYF. The DNA for the CDR3 is TGTGCCAGCAGCGTTGGTCAGGGAGGTTTGGAGACCCAGTACTTC. V gene TRBV9 combines with J gene TRBJ2-5; possible D gene TRBD2, 6 bases. Germline lookup yields CDR1 SGDLS and CDR2 YYNGEE. CDR3 size: 15 residues. The V gene lost 2 bases and the J gene lost 5 bases, with 16 bases spanning the gap.

The chain combines TRBV9 with TRBJ1-1, with D unresolved. The CDR3 is 11 amino acids. The V end was cut by 5 bases, the J end by 6 bases, with 8 bases between. From germline, CDR1 is SGDLS and CDR2 YYNGEE. The DNA for the CDR3 is TGTGCCAGCAGGTCGGGGTCTGAAGCTTTCTTT. This codes for CASRSGSEAFF.

The chain recombines TRBV5-1 with TRBJ2-2, with D perhaps TRBD1 (6 bases). The germline V gene encodes CDR1 SGHRS and CDR2 YFSETQ. Trimming removed 7 bases from V and 0 bases from J, with 13 bases in between. CDR3 length equals 15 residues. CDR3 DNA: TGCGCCAGCCACCCGGGACATCCGAACACCGGGGAGCTGTTTTTT. Translated, it gives CASHPGHPNTGELFF.

The rearrangement uses TRBV6-1 and TRBJ2-1; 8 bases agree with TRBD2. Germline CDR1 is MNHNS and CDR2 is SASEGT. The CDR3 runs 13 residues. J was trimmed by 4 bases and V by 8 bases; bases with no gene match: 4. CDR3 DNA: TGTGCCAGCGACAGCGGGGGTTACAATGAGCAGTTCTTC. Its translation is CASDSGGYNEQFF.

V usage is TRBV7-3 and J usage is TRBJ2-1, with TRBD2 matching 12 bases. The CDR3 consists of 14 residues. The V segment lost 4 bases and the J segment 6 bases; nucleotides outside the gene matches: 1. The germline V gene encodes CDR1 SGHTA and CDR2 FQGTGA. This CDR3 is CASSSTSGSNEQFF. CDR3 DNA sequence: TGTGCCAGCAGCTCGACTAGCGGGAGCAATGAGCAGTTCTTC.

The chain couples TRBV6-1 to TRBJ2-5; either TRBD1 or TRBD2 may supply D (6 bases each). The V gene's germline CDR1 is MNHNS and CDR2 SASEGT. This CDR3 is built from 13 residues. Trimming pared 10 bases from V and 2 bases from J, leaving 14 bases between. CDR3 amino acids: CATWRGAQETQYF. The CDR3 nucleotides read TGTGCCACCTGGAGGGGGGCACAAGAGACCCAGTACTTC.

This chain connects TRBV19 to TRBJ1-5; D gene uncertain. Per germline, CDR1 LNHDA and CDR2 SQIVND (reference sequence). The CDR3 runs to 16 residues. Trimming stripped 6 bases from V and 3 bases from J, with 18 bases between. The CDR3 DNA reads as TGTGCCAGTAGCCCCGACCCAGATGCATACAATCAGCCCCAGCATTTT. This codes for CASSPDPDAYNQPQHF.

The chain uses TRBV19 and TRBJ2-2; 12 nucleotides match TRBD2. Germline CDR1 reads LNHDA; CDR2 reads SQIVND (reference sequence). The CDR3 totals 15 residues. After removal of 5 bases from V and 5 bases from J, the junction contained 3 bases not matched to a gene. The CDR3 region is CASSAGTSGTGELFF. CDR3 DNA: TGTGCCAGTAGTGCCGGGACTAGCGGGACCGGGGAGCTGTTTTTT.

The chain links TRBV7-9 to TRBJ1-2; 9 bases fit TRBD1. The CDR3 sequence is 14 residues long. The V gene's germline CDR1 is SEHNR and CDR2 FQNEAQ (reference sequence). Trimming at V came to 1 base and at J to 8 bases, leaving 5 bases not matched to a gene. The CDR3 reads CASSLEEQGAGYTF. The DNA for the CDR3 is TGTGCCAGCAGCTTAGAGGAACAGGGGGCAGGCTACACCTTC.

The V and J genes are TRBV6-5 and TRBJ2-1; D is perhaps TRBD1 or TRBD2 (6 bases each). V lost 3 bases, J lost 5 bases, and 14 bases lay in between. The germline V gene has CDR1 MNHEY and CDR2 SVGAGI. The CDR3 runs 15 residues. CDR3 residues: CASSYWGALNNEQFF. The CDR3 DNA follows: TGTGCCAGCAGTTATTGGGGGGCTTTAAACAATGAGCAGTTCTTC.

This clone has a single count. The chain combines TRBV9 with TRBJ1-6, with D perhaps matching TRBD1 (5 bases). With 4 bases removed from V and 1 base from J, the gap between germline ends came to 15 bases. This CDR3 comprises 17 residues. In germline, CDR1 is SGDLS, CDR2 YYNGEE. The CDR3 here is CASSSHGGESYNSPLHF. For the CDR3, the DNA is TGTGCCAGCAGCTCTCATGGGGGGGAGTCCTATAATTCACCCCTCCACTTT.

The chain combines TRBV2 with TRBJ2-6; D is possibly TRBD1 (5 bases). This CDR3 has 14 residues. CDR1 SNHLY and CDR2 FYNNEI come from the germline V gene. V was cut by 5 bases and J by 3 bases, with 8 bases left in between. CDR3 in DNA: TGTGCCAGCAGTAGGGGTTTTGGGGCCAACGTCCTGACTTTC. Protein: CASSRGFGANVLTF.

V gene TRBV7-2 combines with J gene TRBJ2-1; TRBD1 matches 7 bases. This CDR3 spans 13 amino acids. From germline, CDR1 is SGHTA and CDR2 FQGNSA. The trim removed 5 bases at V and 4 bases at J, leaving 2 bases unmatched. The CDR3 region is CASSTGQYNEQFF. As DNA, the CDR3 is TGTGCCAGCAGCACGGGACAGTACAATGAGCAGTTCTTC.

A word on this clone: Other DNA sequences of this sample code for an identical CDR3. This rearrangement joins TRBV5-1 to TRBJ2-2, with TRBD2 matching over 8 bases. This CDR3 has 16 residues. J gave up 1 base and V 0 bases, and 2 bases lay outside the gene matches. Germline V gene data show CDR1 as SGHRS and CDR2 as YFSETQ. CDR3 coding DNA: TGCGCCAGCAGCTTGGGGCTAGCGGGGAACACCGGGGAGCTGTTTTTT. This encodes CASSLGLAGNTGELFF.

The chain employs TRBV11-2 and TRBJ1-2; D unresolved. The V end was cut by 2 bases, the J end by 0 bases, with 10 bases between. The CDR3 sequence is 15 residues long. Germline V gene lookup returns CDR1 SGHAT and CDR2 FQNNGV. The DNA for the CDR3 is TGTGCCAGCAGCTTACGGACGGTGACTAACTATGGCTACACCTTC. Protein sequence: CASSLRTVTNYGYTF.

A single count supports this clone. One end of the junction is discordant with germline, which a read error may explain. The chain carries TRBV7-7 and TRBJ2-5; no definite D call. The CDR3 extends over 13 amino acids. Germline-derived CDR1 and CDR2 are SSHAT and FNYEAQ (reference sequence). CDR3 protein: CASTPSNGETQYF. In DNA form, the CDR3 reads TGTGCTAGCACTCCCTCGAACGGGGAGACCCAGTACTTC. The entire variable domain, with the rest obtained from reference TRBV7-7 and TRBJ2-5, is as follows: GAGVSQSPRYKVTKRGQDVTLRCDPISSHATLYWYQQALGQGPEFLTYFNYEAQPDKSGLPSDRFSAERPEGSISTLTIQRTEQRDSAMYRCASTPSNGETQYFGPGTRLLVL.

This chain connects TRBV6-5 to TRBJ1-2; D is perhaps TRBD1 (6 bases). CDR3 length: 13 amino acids. Trimming removed 6 bases at V and 4 bases at J, with 12 bases between. Germline CDR1 is MNHEY and CDR2 is SVGAGI. CDR3 DNA: TGTGCCAGCAGGGACAGCACGATCTATGGCTACACCTTC. It translates to CASRDSTIYGYTF.

J is TRBJ2-7 and V is TRBV27, with 10 nucleotides matching TRBD1. The CDR3 runs to 15 residues. Germline trimming cut 5 bases from V and 3 bases from J; bases unmatched to any gene: 7. Germline V gene sequence: CDR1 MNHEY, CDR2 SMNVEV (reference sequence). The CDR3 DNA is TGTGCCAGCAGTACGCCGGGACAGGGGAACTACGAGCAGTACTTC. Its protein product is CASSTPGQGNYEQYF.

The chain has TRBV5-1 and TRBJ1-4; unclear D gene. The CDR3 is 15 residues long. V was trimmed by 0 bases and J by 5 bases, leaving 11 bases between them. CDR1 is SGHRS, CDR2 YFSETQ, per germline. The CDR3 is CASSLDGGRNEKLFF. CDR3 DNA: TGCGCCAGCAGCTTGGACGGAGGACGGAATGAAAAACTGTTTTTT.

The chain carries TRBV7-6 and TRBJ2-1; D possibly uses TRBD1 or TRBD2 (5 bases each). Germline assignment: CDR1 SGHVS and CDR2 FNYEAQ. Trimming removed 5 bases from V and 1 base from J, with 12 bases in between. The CDR3 consists of 15 residues. DNA for the CDR3: TGTGCCAGCAGCGATGGGGGACCTTCCTACAATGAGCAGTTCTTC. It is translated as CASSDGGPSYNEQFF.

The J gene is TRBJ2-6, the V gene TRBV2; no reliable D call. V lost 2 bases, J lost 4 bases, and 3 bases lay in between. The CDR3 has 13 residues. CDR1 is SNHLY, CDR2 FYNNEI, per germline. CDR3 region: CASSETGANVLTF. The CDR3 DNA follows: TGTGCCAGCAGTGAAACGGGGGCCAACGTCCTGACTTTC. The whole variable domain, remainder taken from reference TRBV2 and TRBJ2-6, is EPEVTQTPSHQVTQMGQEVILRCVPISNHLYFYWYRQILGQKVEFLVSFYNNEISEKSEIFDDQFSVERPDGSNFTLKIRSTKLEDSAMYFCASSETGANVLTFGAGSRLTVL.